This T cell receptor beta chain originates from a study of blood T cells in healthy people across ages. Findings and limits, study-wide: For the donors, CMV status was unknown and possibly confounded expanded clonotype changes.

In the case of this clonotype: Its cognate antigen is unknown.

Combining a sample-barcoded 5' primer with a J-beta primer mix, a second PCR ran for roughly 6 to 11 cycles. TCRdb called the 5' RACE reads again in MiXCR, with one record for every CDR3 protein. The sample lists hundreds of thousands of distinct CDR3 sequences; 58% were seen once. Germline V gene data show CDR1 as SQVTM and CDR2 as ANQGSEA. The CDR3 runs to 13 residues. With each sample, at least 6 micrograms of total RNA were extracted. Specimen: blood. The V and J genes are TRBV29-1 and TRBJ2-3; TRBD1 matches at 9 bases. The receptor was derived from a man aged 30-40 years in good health. Here the CDR3 reads CSDGDRAPDTQYF. The DNA of the CDR3 is TGCAGTGACGGGGACAGGGCTCCAGATACGCAGTATTTT.